The 15 T cell receptor beta chains reported below all come from one sample, sequenced in a study of shared clonotypes between healthy human individuals. Profiled with immunoSEQ multiplex PCR; TCRdb holds only in-frame clones, not every one. The data contain about 2 million clones, about 95% of them singletons. Naive CD8 cells comprised CD45RO-negative, CCR7-positively selected cells, excluding terminally differentiated effector memory CD45RA+ cells. The specimen was naive CD8+ T cells sorted from blood. The receptor set was obtained from a man aged 18 to 29 in good health.

The chain joins TRBV12-5 to TRBJ1-5; D gene ambiguous. The germline V gene has CDR1 LGHNT and CDR2 FRNRAP. The CDR3 is 11 amino acids. Trimming removed 7 bases from V and 5 bases from J, with 6 bases in between. The CDR3 protein is CASVEDQPQHF. DNA for the CDR3: TGTGCTAGTGTGGAGGATCAGCCCCAGCATTTT.

The genes are TRBV11-2 and TRBJ1-1, with D uncertain. Per germline, CDR1 SGHAT and CDR2 FQNNGV. V was trimmed by 6 bases and J by 5 bases, leaving 16 bases between them. The CDR3 extends over 14 amino acids. The DNA for the CDR3 is TGTGCCAGCAGAGAAAGTCCGGGGTTAACTGAAGCTTTCTTT. Its translation: CASRESPGLTEAFF. Supplemented by reference TRBV11-2 and TRBJ1-1, the full variable domain reads EAGVAQSPRYKIIEKRQSVAFWCNPISGHATLYWYQQILGQGPKLLIQFQNNGVVDDSQLPKDRFSAERLKGVDSTLKIQPAKLEDSAVYLCASRESPGLTEAFFGQGTRLTVV.

This sequence joins TRBV5-1 and TRBJ2-2; 8 nucleotides line up with TRBD2. V lost 0 bases, J lost 4 bases, and 2 bases stayed unmatched. This CDR3 region has 15 residues. Germline V gives CDR1 SGHRS, CDR2 YFSETQ. The CDR3 region has the DNA TGCGCCAGCAGCTTGGTAACTAGCGGCACCGGGGAGCTGTTTTTT. This translates into CASSLVTSGTGELFF.

The chain carries TRBV7-2 and TRBJ2-1; no firm D call. V lost 1 base and J lost 4, with 14 bases in between. The germline V gene encodes CDR1 SGHTA and CDR2 FQGNSA. The CDR3 runs 16 residues. Written as DNA, the CDR3 is TGTGCCAGCAGCTTAGATGGGTTGCTCGTGTACAATGAGCAGTTCTTC. Its protein is CASSLDGLLVYNEQFF.

This chain uses TRBV9 with TRBJ2-2; 10 bases are shared with TRBD2. The CDR3 extends over 15 amino acids. From germline, CDR1 is SGDLS and CDR2 YYNGEE. J gave up 4 bases and V 5 bases, and 5 bases lay outside the gene matches. The CDR3 here is CASRGTSDVTGELFF. The CDR3 bases are TGTGCCAGCAGAGGGACTAGCGATGTCACCGGGGAGCTGTTTTTT.

The rearrangement links TRBV18 to TRBJ2-2; 8 positions agree with TRBD2. The CDR3 totals 13 residues. CDR1 and CDR2 from the germline V gene are KGHSH and LQKENI. V was clipped by 6 bases and J by 6 bases; unmatched bases: 3. In DNA form, the CDR3 reads TGTGCCAGCTCCCGGACTAGCTCCGGGGAGCTGTTTTTT. Its translation: CASSRTSSGELFF.

The DNA for the CDR3 is TGTGCCAGCAGTCCTTCTACAGGGGTCCTTAACTATGGCTACACCTTC. Its translation is CASSPSTGVLNYGYTF. The chain combines TRBV27 with TRBJ1-2, with TRBD1 identical over 7 bases. The CDR3 runs to 16 residues. Germline V gene sequence: CDR1 MNHEY, CDR2 SMNVEV (reference sequence). V lost 5 bases and J lost 1; bases outside the gene matches: 10.

J is TRBJ2-3 and V is TRBV14; the match to TRBD2 covers 7 bases. There are 17 residues in the CDR3. Per the germline V gene, CDR1 is SGHDN and CDR2 is FVKESK. The V gene end was trimmed by 1 base and the J gene end by 0 bases; junction bases not matched to a gene: 7. The chain's CDR3 is CASSQAGGFISTDTQYF. CDR3 coding DNA: TGTGCCAGCAGCCAAGCGGGAGGATTTATTAGCACAGATACGCAGTATTTT.

This clone was found a few times. The chain joins TRBV30 to TRBJ2-1, with D tentatively TRBD2 (6 bases). The germline V gene has CDR1 GTSNPN and CDR2 SVGIG (reference sequence). V gave up 2 bases and J gave up 2 bases, with 7 bases separating them. The CDR3 runs 13 residues. The CDR3 DNA sequence: TGTGCCTGGAGTAAGCGGGCCTACAATGAGCAGTTCTTC. This translates into CAWSKRAYNEQFF.

This chain connects TRBV30 to TRBJ2-6, with 7 bases lining up with TRBD1. Germline V lookup: CDR1 GTSNPN, CDR2 SVGIG (reference sequence). This CDR3 is 17 amino acids long. V lost 0 bases, J lost 0 bases, and 5 bases stayed unmatched. CDR3 bases: TGTGCCTGGAGTGTACAGGGACAGAGCTCTGGGGCCAACGTCCTGACTTTC. Translating it yields CAWSVQGQSSGANVLTF.

J is TRBJ2-3 and V is TRBV10-2; D is perhaps TRBD1 (7 bases). CDR3 length: 15 residues. V shed 5 bases and J shed 0 bases, with 12 bases lying between them. CDR1 is WSHSY and CDR2 is SAAADI in the germline V gene. The CDR3 loop is CASSPGGQSTDTQYF. The CDR3 coding sequence is TGCGCCAGCAGTCCCGGGGGACAGAGCACAGATACGCAGTATTTT.

This clone is a singleton in its sample. The same CDR3 also results from other DNA sequences found in this sample. This sequence joins TRBV7-6 and TRBJ2-7; D unclear. Per germline, CDR1 SGHVS and CDR2 FNYEAQ. The V end lost 0 bases, the J end lost 4 bases, and 7 bases lay between the germline ends. The CDR3 loop spans 13 amino acids. The CDR3 region has the DNA TGTGCCAGCAGCTTAGCCCGAGATTACGAGCAGTACTTC. It specifies CASSLARDYEQYF.

The chain is built from TRBV27 and TRBJ2-6; D gene ambiguous. This CDR3 spans 17 amino acids. Germline CDR1 reads MNHEY; CDR2 reads SMNVEV (reference sequence). The V and J ends lost 2 bases and 0 bases respectively, with 11 bases between them. The CDR3 DNA is TGTGCCAGCAGTTTACGGGCATATTTCTCTGGGGCCAACGTCCTGACTTTC. Translating it yields CASSLRAYFSGANVLTF.

The chain joins TRBV27 to TRBJ2-7, with TRBD2 matching over 8 bases. V was clipped by 2 bases and J by 10 bases; unmatched bases: 10. The CDR3 consists of 14 residues. Germline-derived CDR1 and CDR2 are MNHEY and SMNVEV (reference sequence). The CDR3 nucleotides read TGTGCCAGCAGTTTAATTAGCGGGGAGGGCCGTCAGTACTTC. Protein: CASSLISGEGRQYF.

In its sample, this clone was seen a few times. This chain connects TRBV27 to TRBJ1-2; 7 bases match TRBD1. V lost 8 bases to trimming and J lost 3 bases; unmatched junction nucleotides: 3. The CDR3 totals 12 residues. Germline V lookup: CDR1 MNHEY, CDR2 SMNVEV (reference sequence). The CDR3 DNA follows: TGTGCCAGCGCCACAGGGGACTATGGCTACACCTTC. As protein: CASATGDYGYTF.